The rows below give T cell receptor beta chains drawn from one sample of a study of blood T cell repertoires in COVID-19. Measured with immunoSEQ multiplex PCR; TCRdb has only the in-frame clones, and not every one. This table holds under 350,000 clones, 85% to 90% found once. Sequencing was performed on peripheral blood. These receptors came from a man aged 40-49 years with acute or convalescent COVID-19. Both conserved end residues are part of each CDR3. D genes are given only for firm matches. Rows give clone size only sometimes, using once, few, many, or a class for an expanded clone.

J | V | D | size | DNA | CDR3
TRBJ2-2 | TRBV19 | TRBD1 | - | TGTGCCAGTAGTGTAGGGACAGGGTATTCCGGGGAGCTGTTTTTT | CASSVGTGYSGELFF
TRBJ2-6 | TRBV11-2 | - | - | TGTGCCAGCAGCGCTCAGGGTTTTGGGGCCAACGTCCTGACTTTC | CASSAQGFGANVLTF
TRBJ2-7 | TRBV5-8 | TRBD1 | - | TGTGCCAGCAGCTATCGGACAGGGGGCCACGAGCAGTACTTC | CASSYRTGGHEQYF
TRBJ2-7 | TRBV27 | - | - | TGTGCCAGCAGACACCGGGACTTCTACTCCTACGAGCAGTACTTC | CASRHRDFYSYEQYF
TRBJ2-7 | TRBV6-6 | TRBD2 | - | TGTGCCAGCAGATACGGGGGGATTGTTCCCGAGCAGTACTTC | CASRYGGIVPEQYF
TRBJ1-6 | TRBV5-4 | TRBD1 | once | TGTGCCAGCAGCCTAGACAGGGGCGGGTCACCCCTCCACTTT | CASSLDRGGSPLHF
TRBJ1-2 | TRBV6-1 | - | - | TGTGCCAGCAGTGAAGAATCAGGGTCCAACTATGGCTACACCTTC | CASSEESGSNYGYTF
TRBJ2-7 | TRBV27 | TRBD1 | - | TGTGCCAGCAGTTTAACCATTGGGACAGGGAAATCCTACGAGCAGTACTTC | CASSLTIGTGKSYEQYF
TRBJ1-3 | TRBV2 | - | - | TGTGCCAGCAGTGGGGTCCAGGGTGCTGGAAACACCATATATTTT | CASSGVQGAGNTIYF
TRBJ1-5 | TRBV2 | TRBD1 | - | TGTGCCAGCAGTGAATATATGGGGTCGAGACAGGGCCACAATCAGCCCCAGCATTTT | CASSEYMGSRQGHNQPQHF
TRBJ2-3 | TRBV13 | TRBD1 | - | TGTGCCAGCAGCAAGACAGGGGATGCCACAGATACGCAGTATTTT | CASSKTGDATDTQYF
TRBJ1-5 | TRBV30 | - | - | TGTGCCTGGAGTCCCCAGGGCTCTCAGCCCCAGCATTTT | CAWSPQGSQPQHF
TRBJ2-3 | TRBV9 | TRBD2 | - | TGTGCCAGCAGCGTTCTAGCGGGGAGCACAGATACGCAGTATTTT | CASSVLAGSTDTQYF
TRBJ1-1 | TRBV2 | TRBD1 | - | TGTGCCAGGAGAGGACAGGGGGCTTTCTTT | CARRGQGAFF
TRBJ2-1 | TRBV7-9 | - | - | TGTGCCAGCAGCCAAATCTTAAGGACATACAATGAGCAGTTCTTC | CASSQILRTYNEQFF
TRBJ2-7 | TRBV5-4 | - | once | TGTGCCAGCAGTTCCCCGGGCTCCTACGAGCAGTACTTC | CASSSPGSYEQYF
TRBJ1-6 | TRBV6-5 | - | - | TGTGCCATTCAGGGGTTTGGGAATTCACCCCTCCACTTT | CAIQGFGNSPLHF
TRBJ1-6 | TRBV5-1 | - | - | TGCGCCAGCAGCTTGGAGGCAGGAACTTCACCCCTCCACTTT | CASSLEAGTSPLHF
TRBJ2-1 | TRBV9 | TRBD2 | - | TGTGCCAGCAGACTAGCGGGGGCCTCCTACAATGAGCAGTTCTTC | CASRLAGASYNEQFF
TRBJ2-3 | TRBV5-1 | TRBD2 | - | TGCGCCAGCAGCTCACTAGCGGGGGGTGGCACAGATACGCAGTATTTT | CASSSLAGGGTDTQYF
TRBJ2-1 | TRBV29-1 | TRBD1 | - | TGCAGCGTTGAGGGACAGGCCACCTACAATGAGCAGTTCTTC | CSVEGQATYNEQFF
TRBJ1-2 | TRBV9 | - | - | TGTGCCAGCAGCGCGGAGAACTATGGCTACACCTTC | CASSAENYGYTF
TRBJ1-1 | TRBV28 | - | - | TGTGCCAGTTTGGAAGGGGGAGCAGATGAAGCTTTCTTT | CASLEGGADEAFF
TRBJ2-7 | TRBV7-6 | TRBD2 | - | TGTGCCAGCAGTCCTAGGACTAGCGGAGCGTACGAGCAGTACTTC | CASSPRTSGAYEQYF
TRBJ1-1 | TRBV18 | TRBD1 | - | TGTGCCAGCTCACCACCTCAGGGGGCAAGCACTGAAGCTTTCTTT | CASSPPQGASTEAFF
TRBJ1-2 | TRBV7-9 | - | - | TGTGCCAGCAGCTTAGAGGCCGGGGGCTATGGCTACACCTTC | CASSLEAGGYGYTF
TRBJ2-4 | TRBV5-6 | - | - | TGTGCCAGCCTTCTTCTGGGGGCGGACACGGGGAACATTCAGTACTTC | CASLLLGADTGNIQYF
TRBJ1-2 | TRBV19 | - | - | TGTGCCAGTGTTCGTAGGGGAGGAAACTATGGCTACACCTTC | CASVRRGGNYGYTF
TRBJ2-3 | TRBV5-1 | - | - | TGCGCCAGCAGCGCGACTGGCACAGATACGCAGTATTTT | CASSATGTDTQYF
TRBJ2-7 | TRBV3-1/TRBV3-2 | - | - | TGTGCCAGCAGCCCCGGGACTCATTCCTACGAGCAGTACTTC | CASSPGTHSYEQYF
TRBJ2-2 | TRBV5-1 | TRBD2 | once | TGCGCCAGCAGCCCTAGGGGAGGGGCGAACACCGGGGAGCTGTTTTTT | CASSPRGGANTGELFF
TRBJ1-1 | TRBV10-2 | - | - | TGCGCCAGCAGTATCGCCGGGGGGGAAGCTTTCTTT | CASSIAGGEAFF
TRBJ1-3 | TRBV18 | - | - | TGTGCCAGCTCACCCGGACAGACCTCTGGAAACACCATATATTTT | CASSPGQTSGNTIYF
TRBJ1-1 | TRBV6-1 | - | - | TGTGCCAGCAGTGAGCGGGACCTGGAGACTGAAGCTTTCTTT | CASSERDLETEAFF
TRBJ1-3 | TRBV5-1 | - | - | TGCGCCAGCAGCTTGAGTGTCAGGGCCTCTGGAAACACCATATATTTT | CASSLSVRASGNTIYF
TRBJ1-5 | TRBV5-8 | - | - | TGTGCCAGCAGACCTTACAGGCGCAGCAATCAGCCCCAGCATTTT | CASRPYRRSNQPQHF
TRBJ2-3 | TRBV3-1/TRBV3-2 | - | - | TGTGCCAGCAGCCTGCGGGTAGCCGCAGATACGCAGTATTTT | CASSLRVAADTQYF
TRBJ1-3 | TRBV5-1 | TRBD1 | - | TGCGCCAGCAGCCCGTGGACAGGGGGAAACACCATATATTTT | CASSPWTGGNTIYF
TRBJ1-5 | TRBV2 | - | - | TGTGCCAGCAGTGTAACAGAGAATCAGCCCCAGCATTTT | CASSVTENQPQHF
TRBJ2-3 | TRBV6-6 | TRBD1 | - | TGTGCCAGCAGGGAGGAACAGGGGTTAGATACGCAGTATTTT | CASREEQGLDTQYF
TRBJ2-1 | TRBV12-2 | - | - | TGTGCAAGTCCCCCTTTGAGGGTAGACAATGAGCAGTTCTTC | CASPPLRVDNEQFF
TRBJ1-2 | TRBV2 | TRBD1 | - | TGTGCCAGCAGGGACAGGGGTCCCTCCTACACCTTC | CASRDRGPSYTF
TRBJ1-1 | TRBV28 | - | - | TGTGCCAGCAGTTTACCCCCGCAGATGAACACTGAAGCTTTCTTT | CASSLPPQMNTEAFF
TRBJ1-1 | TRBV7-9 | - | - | TGTGCCAGCAGCTTAGAAGGGGGCACTGAAGCTTTCTTT | CASSLEGGTEAFF
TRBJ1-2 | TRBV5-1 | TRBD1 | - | TGCGCCAGCAGCGTACCGGGACAGAATTATGGCTACACCTTC | CASSVPGQNYGYTF
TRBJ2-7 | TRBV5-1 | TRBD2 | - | TGCGCCAGCAGCTTGGGTTCAGCGGGGGACTCCTACGAGCAGTACTTC | CASSLGSAGDSYEQYF
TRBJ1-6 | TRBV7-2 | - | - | TGTGCCAGCAGAACAAATGGCAATTCACCCCTCCACTTT | CASRTNGNSPLHF